This TCR beta chain is from a study of CD8 T cells in ankylosing spondylitis. Study observations and caveats: Disease-linked clones, CD8+, were relatively rare in peripheral blood. A TCR beta motif of 7 or 8 highly homologous variants appeared characteristic of ankylosing spondylitis blood.

This clonotype was seen repeatedly, ten times or more. Its matching antigen is unknown. CDR1 and CDR2 (germline): SEHNR, FQNEAQ (reference sequence). The CDR3 spans 12 residues. V was shortened by 4 bases and J by 7 bases, with 8 bases between the two germline ends. Preparation of TCR beta libraries was done by quantitative 5'-RACE with molecular barcodes. MiXCR, applied by TCRdb to the 5' RACE reads, yields one record per CDR3 protein. The data show more than 500,000 distinct CDR3 sequences, 5.3% seen once. The sequence was collected from a male donor with ankylosing spondylitis. The chain uses TRBV7-9 and TRBJ2-1; no reliable D call. Sequencing was carried out using blood, either unsorted or a sorted T cell fraction (not recorded which). In nucleotides, the CDR3 is TGTGCCAGCAGCTCCATAAGAAATGAGCAGTTCTTC. This encodes CASSSIRNEQFF. Based on the CDR3 plus reference TRBV7-9 and TRBJ2-1, the full variable domain is DTGVSQNPRHKITKRGQNVTFRCDPISEHNRLYWYRQTLGQGPEFLTYFQNEAQLEKSRLLSDRFSAERPKGSFSTLEIQRTEQGDSAMYLCASSSIRNEQFFGPGTRLTVL.